This T cell receptor beta chain was profiled in a study of blood T cell repertoires in COVID-19. Study information: Sites in the United States, Italy and Spain provided acute and convalescent COVID-19 samples. Sources were T cells, B-cell-depleted T cells, or PBMCs; the material itself was cDNA or gDNA.

The CDR3 contains 16 residues. V trimming: 1 base; J trimming: 0 bases; junction bases outside the gene matches: 6. Germline CDR1 reads LGHDT; CDR2 reads YNNKEL (reference sequence). The table came from immunoSEQ multiplex PCR; TCRdb's copy has only in-frame clones and leaves some out. The sample shows 84,000 or so clones, 65% to 85% of them seen only once. This rearrangement joins TRBV3-1 (or the pseudogene TRBV3-2) to TRBJ2-7; TRBD2 matches at 7 bases. Material for sequencing was peripheral blood. This TCR was recovered from an older man with active or convalescent COVID-19. In nucleotides, the CDR3 is TGTGCCAGCAGCCAAGCATTCAGCGGGGCCTCCTACGAGCAGTACTTC. It codes for CASSQAFSGASYEQYF.